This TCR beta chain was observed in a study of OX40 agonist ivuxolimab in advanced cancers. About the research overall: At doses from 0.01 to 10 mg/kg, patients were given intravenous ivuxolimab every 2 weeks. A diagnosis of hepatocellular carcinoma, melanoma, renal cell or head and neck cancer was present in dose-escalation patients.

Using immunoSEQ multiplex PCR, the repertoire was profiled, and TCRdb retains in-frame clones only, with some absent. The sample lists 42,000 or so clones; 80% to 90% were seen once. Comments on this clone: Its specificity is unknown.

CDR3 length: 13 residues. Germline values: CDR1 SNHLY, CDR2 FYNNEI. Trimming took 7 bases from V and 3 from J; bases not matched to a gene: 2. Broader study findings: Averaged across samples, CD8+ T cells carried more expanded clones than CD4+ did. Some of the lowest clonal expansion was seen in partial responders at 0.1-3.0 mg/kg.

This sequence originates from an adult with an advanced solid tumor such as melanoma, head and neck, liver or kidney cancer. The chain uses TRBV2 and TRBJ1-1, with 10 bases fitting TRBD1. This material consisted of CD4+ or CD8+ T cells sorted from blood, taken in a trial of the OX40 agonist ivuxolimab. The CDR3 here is CASTDRGYTEAFF. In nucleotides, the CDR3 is TGTGCCAGCACGGACAGGGGGTACACTGAAGCTTTCTTT.